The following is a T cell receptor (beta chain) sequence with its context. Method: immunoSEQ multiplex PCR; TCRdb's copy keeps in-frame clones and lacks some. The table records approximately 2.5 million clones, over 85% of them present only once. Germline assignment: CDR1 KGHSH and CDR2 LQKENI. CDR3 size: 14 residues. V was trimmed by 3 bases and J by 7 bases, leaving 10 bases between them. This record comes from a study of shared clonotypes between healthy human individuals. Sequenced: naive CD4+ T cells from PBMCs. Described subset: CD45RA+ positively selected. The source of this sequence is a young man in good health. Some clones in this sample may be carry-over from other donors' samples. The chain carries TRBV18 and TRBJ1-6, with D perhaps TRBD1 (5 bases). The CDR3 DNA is TGTGCCAGCTCACCGGGGACGGGGAATTCACCCCTCCACTTT. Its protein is CASSPGTGNSPLHF.